These 19 T cell receptor beta chains were all obtained from the same sample, sequenced in a study of T cells in localized non-small cell lung cancer. Measured with immunoSEQ multiplex PCR; TCRdb has only the in-frame clones, and not every one. This table holds fewer than 20,000 clones, 91% found once. The sequencing here drew on peripheral blood, taken before any cancer treatment. The receptors come from a woman aged 40-70 years with stage I lung adenocarcinoma.

The chain combines TRBV6-1 with TRBJ1-5; no firm D call. Germline V gene lookup returns CDR1 MNHNS and CDR2 SASEGT. The CDR3 is made up of 14 amino acids. Trimming cost V 1 base and J 1 base, with 5 bases left between them. This CDR3 is CASSEVRSNQPQHF. Here the CDR3 DNA reads TGTGCCAGCAGTGAAGTGCGGAGCAATCAGCCCCAGCATTTT.

This chain links TRBV6-1 with TRBJ1-4; TRBD1 might be the D (5 bases). Germline loops: CDR1 MNHNS, CDR2 SASEGT. The V gene lost 2 bases and the J gene lost 8 bases, with 9 bases spanning the gap. The CDR3 contains 13 residues. DNA of the CDR3: TGTGCCAGCAGTGAAAGGGGTGGAGAAAAACTGTTTTTT. This sequence encodes CASSERGGEKLFF.

The chain uses TRBV19 and TRBJ2-3; D not certain. The V and J ends lost 1 base and 3 bases respectively, with 5 bases between them. Germline V CDR1 and CDR2: LNHDA, SQIVND (reference sequence). CDR3 length equals 13 residues. In DNA form, the CDR3 reads TGTGCCAGTAGTATAGGGAGAACAGATACGCAGTATTTT. Amino acids: CASSIGRTDTQYF.

This chain links TRBV28 with TRBJ1-1; 8 bases line up with TRBD1. The J segment lost 4 bases and the V segment lost 3 bases, leaving 7 bases of the junction unmatched. The CDR3 covers 15 residues. Germline V gene sequence: CDR1 MDHEN, CDR2 SYDVKM. CDR3 bases: TGTGCCAGCAGTTTCAGGACAGGGAGAGTCACTGAAGCTTTCTTT. This translates into CASSFRTGRVTEAFF.

The genes are TRBV6-5 and TRBJ1-5; D call uncertain. The V and J ends lost 0 bases and 6 bases respectively, with 9 bases between them. The CDR3 totals 14 residues. Germline-derived CDR1 and CDR2 are MNHEY and SVGAGI. This CDR3 reads CASSYSVGGQPQHF. CDR3 DNA sequence: TGTGCCAGCAGTTACTCGGTGGGCGGTCAGCCCCAGCATTTT.

The chain carries TRBV5-6 and TRBJ2-5; 12 nucleotides agree with TRBD2. CDR1 SGHDT and CDR2 YYEEEE come from the germline V gene. V shed 3 bases, J shed 5 bases, and the junction held 8 bases outside the gene matches. This CDR3 region has 16 residues. The CDR3 DNA is TGTGCCAGCAGCTCGGAAACTAGCGGGAGGTCGGAGACCCAGTACTTC. Amino acid sequence: CASSSETSGRSETQYF.

This chain joins TRBV7-3 and TRBJ1-1; 9 bases are a match to TRBD1. CDR1 is SGHTA, CDR2 FQGTGA, per germline. The CDR3 is made up of 15 amino acids. Unmatched junction bases numbered 7, after V lost 0 bases and J lost 8 bases. CDR3 in DNA: TGTGCCAGCAGCTTAACTCCCCGGGACAGGGCCGAAGCTTTCTTT. Residues: CASSLTPRDRAEAFF.

The gene calls are TRBV6-5 and TRBJ1-1; D is perhaps TRBD1 (5 bases). Germline V CDR1 and CDR2: MNHEY, SVGAGI. The CDR3 is made up of 13 amino acids. Trimming removed 11 bases from V and 6 bases from J, with 19 bases in between. Written as DNA, the CDR3 is TGTGCCGCCATGGATTCAGGGAGAGCTGAAGCTTTCTTT. Encoded protein: CAAMDSGRAEAFF.

V gene TRBV19 combines with J gene TRBJ2-3; TRBD1 might be the D (5 bases). Looked up from germline, CDR1 is LNHDA and CDR2 is SQIVND (reference sequence). The length of the CDR3 is 15 residues. Deletions cut 4 bases from V and 3 bases from J, with 14 bases between. The CDR3: CASSTTGSETDTQYF. In DNA, the CDR3 is TGTGCCAGTAGTACCACAGGTTCCGAGACAGATACGCAGTATTTT.

The genes are TRBV5-5 and TRBJ1-1, with D perhaps TRBD1 (6 bases). CDR1 and CDR2 from the germline V gene are SGHKS and YYEKEE (reference sequence). Trimming took off 2 bases at V and 3 bases at J, with 8 bases between the two ends. The CDR3 extends over 13 amino acids. The CDR3, as DNA: TGTGCCAGCAGCTTACAGGGTGACACTGAAGCTTTCTTT. Its protein product is CASSLQGDTEAFF.

V and J are TRBV4-3 and TRBJ2-5, with a weak D call TRBD1 (6 bases). Trimming removed 0 bases from V and 5 bases from J, with 13 bases in between. The V gene's germline CDR1 is LGHNA and CDR2 YSLEER. This CDR3 has 15 residues. The DNA for the CDR3 is TGCGCCAGCAGCCAAGATCGAGGGGGAACGGAGACCCAGTACTTC. This encodes CASSQDRGGTETQYF.

The chain uses TRBV19 and TRBJ2-1; D gene unclear. This CDR3 spans 16 amino acids. Germline CDR1 is LNHDA and CDR2 is SQIVND (reference sequence). The V gene lost 3 bases and the J gene lost 5 bases, with 17 bases spanning the gap. CDR3 nucleotides: TGTGCCAGTAGTATTGCCGCATACACGGGCCACAATGAGCAGTTCTTC. It is translated as CASSIAAYTGHNEQFF.

The V gene is TRBV19, the J gene TRBJ2-7; 9 bases agree with TRBD2. Germline V gene lookup returns CDR1 LNHDA and CDR2 SQIVND (reference sequence). CDR3 length equals 15 residues. Unmatched junction bases numbered 6, after V lost 4 bases and J lost 2 bases. The CDR3 DNA reads as TGTGCCAGTAGTACCCTCCAGCGGGGGGCCTACGAGCAGTACTTC. Translated, it gives CASSTLQRGAYEQYF.

The V gene is TRBV6-6, the J gene TRBJ2-5, with 9 bases that match TRBD1. With 2 bases clipped from V and 3 bases from J, the junction kept 7 bases outside the gene matches. Germline CDR1 and CDR2: MNHNY and SVGAGI (reference sequence). CDR3 length equals 16 residues. CDR3 nucleotides: TGTGCCAGCAGTTACCCCGGACAGGGGAGGGAAGAGACCCAGTACTTC. It yields the protein CASSYPGQGREETQYF.

This rearrangement joins TRBV2 to TRBJ1-5; D ambiguous. The CDR3 length is 14 residues. The germline gives CDR1 SNHLY, CDR2 FYNNEI. V lost 1 base and J lost 1, with 5 bases in between. This CDR3 reads CASSEVASNQPQHF. The CDR3, as DNA: TGTGCCAGCAGTGAAGTGGCAAGCAATCAGCCCCAGCATTTT.

The V call is TRBV7-3, the J call TRBJ2-2, with a weak D call TRBD1 (5 bases). The CDR3 is made up of 15 amino acids. CDR1 is SGHTA and CDR2 is FQGTGA in the germline V gene. Trimming cost V 5 bases and J 6 bases, with 16 bases left between them. The CDR3 here is CASSAQGIVAGELFF. The CDR3 DNA is TGTGCCAGCAGCGCTCAGGGAATCGTGGCCGGGGAGCTGTTTTTT.

V and J are TRBV7-3 and TRBJ1-1, with D perhaps TRBD1 (6 bases). The CDR3 extends over 14 amino acids. Germline V gives CDR1 SGHTA, CDR2 FQGTGA. Deletions cut 4 bases from V and 5 bases from J, with 14 bases between. The chain's CDR3 is CASSSTGEGTEAFF. CDR3 sequence (DNA): TGTGCCAGCAGCTCGACAGGCGAAGGGACTGAAGCTTTCTTT.

This rearrangement joins TRBV29-1 to TRBJ1-4, with 9 positions matching TRBD1. CDR3 size: 15 residues. CDR1 and CDR2 (germline): SQVTM, ANQGSEA. Trimming at V came to 4 bases and at J to 0 bases, leaving 3 bases not matched to a gene. CDR3 coding DNA: TGCAGCGTTGGGGGACAGGGAACAACTAATGAAAAACTGTTTTTT. Translated, it gives CSVGGQGTTNEKLFF.

The chain has TRBV9 and TRBJ1-1, with D possibly being TRBD1 (5 bases). Germline V gene data show CDR1 as SGDLS and CDR2 as YYNGEE. With 6 bases removed from V and 1 base from J, the gap between germline ends came to 13 bases. The CDR3 length is 14 residues. The CDR3 here is CASTHDSANTEAFF. The CDR3 DNA reads TGTGCCAGCACCCACGACAGCGCGAACACTGAAGCTTTCTTT. Full variable domain (rest looked up from reference TRBV9 and TRBJ1-1): DSGVTQTPKHLITATGQRVTLRCSPRSGDLSVYWYQQSLDQGLQFLIQYYNGEERAKGNILERFSAQQFPDLHSELNLSSLELGDSALYFCASTHDSANTEAFFGQGTRLTVV.